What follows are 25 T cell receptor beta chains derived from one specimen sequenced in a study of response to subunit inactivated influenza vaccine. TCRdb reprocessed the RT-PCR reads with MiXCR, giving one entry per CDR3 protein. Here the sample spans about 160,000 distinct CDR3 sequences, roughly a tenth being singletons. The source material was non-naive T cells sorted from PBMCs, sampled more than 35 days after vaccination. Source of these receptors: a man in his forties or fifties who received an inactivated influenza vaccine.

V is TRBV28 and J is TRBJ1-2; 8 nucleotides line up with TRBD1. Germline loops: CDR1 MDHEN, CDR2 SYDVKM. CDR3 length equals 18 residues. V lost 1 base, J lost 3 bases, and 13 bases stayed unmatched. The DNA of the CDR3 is TGTGCCAGCAGTTTATTGGGCAGGGGGCAGCTTAGTGACTATGGCTACACCTTC. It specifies CASSLLGRGQLSDYGYTF.

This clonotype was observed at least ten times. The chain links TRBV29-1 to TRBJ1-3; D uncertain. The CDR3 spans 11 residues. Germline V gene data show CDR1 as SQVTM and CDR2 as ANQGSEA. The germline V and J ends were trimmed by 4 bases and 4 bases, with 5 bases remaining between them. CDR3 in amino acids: CSVVRGNTIYF. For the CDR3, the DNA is TGCAGCGTTGTACGCGGAAACACCATATATTTT.

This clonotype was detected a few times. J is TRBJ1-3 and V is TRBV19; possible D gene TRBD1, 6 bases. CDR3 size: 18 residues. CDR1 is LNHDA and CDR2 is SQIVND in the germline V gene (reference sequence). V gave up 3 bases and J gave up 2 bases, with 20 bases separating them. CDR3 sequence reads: CASSIGWRGKKTGNTIYF. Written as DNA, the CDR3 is TGTGCCAGTAGTATTGGATGGAGGGGGAAGAAGACTGGAAACACCATATATTTT.

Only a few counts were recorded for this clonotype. CDR3 residues: CASRGLRSGSLPTYEQYF. For the CDR3, the DNA is TGTGCCAGCAGGGGACTACGTAGCGGGAGCCTTCCGACCTACGAGCAGTACTTC. The chain recombines TRBV6-2 or TRBV6-3 with TRBJ2-7; 9 nucleotides agree with TRBD2. The junction had 17 bases not matched to a gene; V was cut back by 6 bases and J by 2 bases. The CDR3 runs 18 residues. The V gene's germline CDR1 is MNHEY and CDR2 SVGEGT.

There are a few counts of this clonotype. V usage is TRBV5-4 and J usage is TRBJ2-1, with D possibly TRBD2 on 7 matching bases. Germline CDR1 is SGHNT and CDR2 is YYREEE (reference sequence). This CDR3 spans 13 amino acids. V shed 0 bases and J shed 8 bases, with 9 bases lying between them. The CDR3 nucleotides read TGTGCCAGCAGCTTGGGGGGGGGCGATGAGCAGTTCTTC. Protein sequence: CASSLGGGDEQFF.

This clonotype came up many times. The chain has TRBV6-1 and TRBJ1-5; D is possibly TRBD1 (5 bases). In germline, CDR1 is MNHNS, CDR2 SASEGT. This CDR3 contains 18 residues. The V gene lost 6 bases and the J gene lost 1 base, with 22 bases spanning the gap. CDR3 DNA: TGTGCCAGCAGCCATATATCAGGTGGGGGTCGAAGCAATCAGCCCCAGCATTTT. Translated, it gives CASSHISGGGRSNQPQHF.

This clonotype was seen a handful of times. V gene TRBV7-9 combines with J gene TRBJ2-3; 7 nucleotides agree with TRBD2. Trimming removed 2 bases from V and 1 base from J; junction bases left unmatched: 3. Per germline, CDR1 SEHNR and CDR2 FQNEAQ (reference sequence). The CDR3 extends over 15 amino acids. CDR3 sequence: CASSLTAGGTDTQYF. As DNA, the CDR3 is TGTGCCAGCAGCTTAACGGCGGGAGGCACAGATACGCAGTATTTT.

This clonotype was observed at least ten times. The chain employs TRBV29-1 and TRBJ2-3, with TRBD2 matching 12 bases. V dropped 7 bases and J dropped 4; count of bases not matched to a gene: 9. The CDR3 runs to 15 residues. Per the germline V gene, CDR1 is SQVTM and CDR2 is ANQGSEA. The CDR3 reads CSGLLAGGPSDTQYF. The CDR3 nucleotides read TGCAGCGGCCTCCTAGCGGGAGGGCCGTCAGATACGCAGTATTTT.

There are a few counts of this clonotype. The CDR3 loop reads CASSSRGKTGNTEAFF. The CDR3 nucleotides read TGTGCCAGCAGCTCAAGGGGCAAGACAGGGAACACTGAAGCTTTCTTT. The V call is TRBV7-2, the J call TRBJ1-1; D perhaps matches TRBD1 (6 bases). Germline V CDR1 and CDR2: SGHTA, FQGNSA. CDR3 size: 16 residues. V was trimmed by 4 bases and J by 1 base, leaving 16 bases between them.

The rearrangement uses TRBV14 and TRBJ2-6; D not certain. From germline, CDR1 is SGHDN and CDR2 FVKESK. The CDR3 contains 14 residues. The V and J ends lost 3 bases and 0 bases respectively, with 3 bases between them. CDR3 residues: CASSHVSGANVLTF. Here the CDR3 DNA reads TGTGCCAGCAGCCATGTCTCTGGGGCCAACGTCCTGACTTTC.

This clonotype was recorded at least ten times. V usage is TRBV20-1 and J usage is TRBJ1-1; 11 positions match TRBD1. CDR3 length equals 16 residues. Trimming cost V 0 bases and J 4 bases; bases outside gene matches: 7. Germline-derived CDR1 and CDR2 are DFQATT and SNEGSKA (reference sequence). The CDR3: CSARDGTGGYITEAFF. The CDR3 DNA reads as TGCAGTGCTAGAGACGGGACAGGGGGTTATATCACTGAAGCTTTCTTT.

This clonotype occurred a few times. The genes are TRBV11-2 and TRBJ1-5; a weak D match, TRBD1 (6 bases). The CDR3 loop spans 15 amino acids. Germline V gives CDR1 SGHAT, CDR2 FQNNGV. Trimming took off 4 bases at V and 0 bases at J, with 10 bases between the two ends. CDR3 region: CASSWQGNSNQPQHF. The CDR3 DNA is TGTGCCAGCAGCTGGCAGGGGAATAGCAATCAGCCCCAGCATTTT.

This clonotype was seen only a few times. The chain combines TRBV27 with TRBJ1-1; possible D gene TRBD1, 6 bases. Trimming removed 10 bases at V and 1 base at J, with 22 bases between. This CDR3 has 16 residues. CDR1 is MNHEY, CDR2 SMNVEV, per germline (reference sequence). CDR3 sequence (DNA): TGTGCCACCTTAAAGGGGGTGGGACGGAGGAACACTGAAGCTTTCTTT. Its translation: CATLKGVGRRNTEAFF.

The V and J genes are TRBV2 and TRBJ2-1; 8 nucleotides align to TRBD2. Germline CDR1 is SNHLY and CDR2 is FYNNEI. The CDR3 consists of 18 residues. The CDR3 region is CTFSLPFGERGITNEQFF. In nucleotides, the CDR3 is TGTACCTTCAGTTTGCCTTTCGGGGAGCGGGGGATTACCAATGAGCAGTTCTTC.

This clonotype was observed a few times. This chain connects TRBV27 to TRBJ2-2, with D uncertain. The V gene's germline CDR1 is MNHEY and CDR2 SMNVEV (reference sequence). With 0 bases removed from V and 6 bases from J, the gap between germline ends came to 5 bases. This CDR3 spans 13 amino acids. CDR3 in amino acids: CASSLSFPGELFF. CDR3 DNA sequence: TGTGCCAGCAGTTTATCCTTCCCCGGGGAGCTGTTTTTT.

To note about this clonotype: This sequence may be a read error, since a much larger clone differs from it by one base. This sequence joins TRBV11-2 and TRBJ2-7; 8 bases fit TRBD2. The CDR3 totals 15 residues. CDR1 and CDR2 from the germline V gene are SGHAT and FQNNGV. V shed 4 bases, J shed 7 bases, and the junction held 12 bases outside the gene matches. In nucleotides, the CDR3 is TGTGCCAGCAGCTGGGGACTAGTGGGATTAGGGGAGCAGTACTTC. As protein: CASSWGLVGLGEQYF.

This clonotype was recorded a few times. The CDR3 region has the DNA TGTGCCAGCGCCCGGGGGGTCTCCTACGAGCAGTACTTC. Amino acids: CASARGVSYEQYF. This chain connects TRBV28 to TRBJ2-7, with TRBD2 identical over 7 bases. Germline values: CDR1 MDHEN, CDR2 SYDVKM. Trimming cost V 8 bases and J 0 bases; bases outside gene matches: 4. This CDR3 is 13 amino acids long.

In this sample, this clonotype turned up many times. CDR3 amino acids: CASSSRTTNTGELFF. CDR3 in DNA: TGTGCCAGCAGCTCCCGGACTACGAACACCGGGGAGCTGTTTTTT. The chain joins TRBV7-3 to TRBJ2-2, with D possibly being TRBD2 (6 bases). The germline V and J ends were trimmed by 4 bases and 0 bases, with 9 bases remaining between them. The CDR3 is 15 residues long. The germline CDR1 and CDR2 sequences are SGHTA and FQGTGA.

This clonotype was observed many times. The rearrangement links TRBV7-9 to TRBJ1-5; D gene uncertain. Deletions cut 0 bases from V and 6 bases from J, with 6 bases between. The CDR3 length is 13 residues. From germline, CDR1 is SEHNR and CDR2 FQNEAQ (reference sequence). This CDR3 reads CASSLALGQPQHF. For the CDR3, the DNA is TGTGCCAGCAGCTTAGCCTTAGGTCAGCCCCAGCATTTT.

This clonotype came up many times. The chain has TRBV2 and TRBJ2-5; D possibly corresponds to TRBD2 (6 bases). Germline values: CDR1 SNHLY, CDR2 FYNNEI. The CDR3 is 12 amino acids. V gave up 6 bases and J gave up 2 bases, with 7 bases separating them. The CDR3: CASRRGQETQYF. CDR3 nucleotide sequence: TGTGCCAGCAGGCGGGGTCAAGAGACCCAGTACTTC.

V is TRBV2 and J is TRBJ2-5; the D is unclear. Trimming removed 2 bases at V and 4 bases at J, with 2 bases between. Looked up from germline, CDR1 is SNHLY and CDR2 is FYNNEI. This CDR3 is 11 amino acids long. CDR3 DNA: TGTGCCAGCAGTGAAAGAGAGACCCAGTACTTC. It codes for CASSERETQYF.

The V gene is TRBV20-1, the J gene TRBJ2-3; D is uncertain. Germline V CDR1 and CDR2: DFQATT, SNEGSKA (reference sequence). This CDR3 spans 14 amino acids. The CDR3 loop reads CTQSGRNTRDTQYF. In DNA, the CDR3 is TGCACACAGTCGGGCAGGAACACACGAGATACGCAGTATTTT.

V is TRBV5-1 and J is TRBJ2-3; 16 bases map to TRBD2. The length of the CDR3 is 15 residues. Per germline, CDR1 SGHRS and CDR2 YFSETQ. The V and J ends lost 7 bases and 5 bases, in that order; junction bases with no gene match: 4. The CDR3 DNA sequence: TGCGCCAGCGGGACTAGCGGGGGGGCCGGAGATACGCAGTATTTT. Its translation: CASGTSGGAGDTQYF.

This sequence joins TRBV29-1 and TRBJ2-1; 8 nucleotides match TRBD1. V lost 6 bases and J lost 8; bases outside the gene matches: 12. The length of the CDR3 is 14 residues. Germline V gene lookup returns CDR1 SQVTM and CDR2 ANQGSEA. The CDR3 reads CSVSDRGPWDEQFF. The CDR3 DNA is TGCAGCGTCTCAGACAGGGGCCCCTGGGATGAGCAGTTCTTC.

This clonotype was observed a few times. The CDR3 DNA reads TGTGCCAGCAGTTTTACAGGGGGCGCTTCCGGGGAGCTGTTTTTT. Translation: CASSFTGGASGELFF. V is TRBV28 and J is TRBJ2-2; 9 bases map to TRBD1. The CDR3 sequence is 15 residues long. Germline-derived CDR1 and CDR2 are MDHEN and SYDVKM. The V gene end was trimmed by 3 bases and the J gene end by 6 bases; junction bases not matched to a gene: 5.